The rows below give T cell receptor beta chains drawn from one sample of a study of blood T cell repertoires in COVID-19. Profiled with immunoSEQ multiplex PCR; TCRdb holds only in-frame clones, not every one. The repertoire holds roughly 300,000 clones, with 70% to 90% as singletons. Sequences were obtained from peripheral blood. The origin of the receptors is a man aged 18 to 30 who had recovered from COVID-19. Both conserved end residues are part of each CDR3. The D gene is left open where the match is weak. Size is stated for part of the rows, as once, few or many counts, or as a class when the clone is expanded.

V gene: TRBV10-3
J gene: TRBJ2-7
clone size: NA
D gene: NA
CDR3 DNA: TGTGCCATCAGTGGCCATACAGATTACGAGCAGTACTTC
CDR3 protein: CAISGHTDYEQYF

V gene: TRBV10-3
J gene: TRBJ1-2
clone size: NA
D gene: NA
CDR3 DNA: TGTGCCATCACCCCGATGCGGGGTGAGCATCCTGGCTACACCTTC
CDR3 protein: CAITPMRGEHPGYTF

V gene: TRBV5-1
J gene: TRBJ1-6
clone size: NA
D gene: NA
CDR3 DNA: TGCGCCAGCAGTGAGGGGGACAATTCACCCCTCCACTTT
CDR3 protein: CASSEGDNSPLHF

V gene: TRBV2
J gene: TRBJ2-7
clone size: NA
D gene: NA
CDR3 DNA: TGTGCCAGCAGTGACTTCTACGAGCAGTACTTC
CDR3 protein: CASSDFYEQYF

V gene: TRBV29-1
J gene: TRBJ2-7
clone size: NA
D gene: NA
CDR3 DNA: TGCAGCGTTGAAGATCCGGGCTGGAATAGCGGCTACGAGCAGTACTTC
CDR3 protein: CSVEDPGWNSGYEQYF

V gene: TRBV9
J gene: TRBJ1-6
clone size: NA
D gene: TRBD1
CDR3 DNA: TGTGCCAGCAGCCTAAAAGAGGGGACAGGGCCCTCTCCGAATTCACCCCTCCACTTT
CDR3 protein: CASSLKEGTGPSPNSPLHF

V gene: TRBV20-1
J gene: TRBJ2-4
clone size: NA
D gene: NA
CDR3 DNA: TGCAGTGCGAGGACAAAAAACATTCAGTACTTC
CDR3 protein: CSARTKNIQYF

V gene: TRBV9
J gene: TRBJ2-7
clone size: few
D gene: TRBD2
CDR3 DNA: TGTGCCAGCAGCGTAGGAGGCGGGGGGCCCTCCTACGAGCAGTACTTC
CDR3 protein: CASSVGGGGPSYEQYF

V gene: TRBV5-1
J gene: TRBJ2-7
clone size: NA
D gene: NA
CDR3 DNA: TGCGCCAGCAGCTTACCAGGGATAGGCTACGAGCAGTACTTC
CDR3 protein: CASSLPGIGYEQYF

V gene: TRBV4-1
J gene: TRBJ2-7
clone size: NA
D gene: NA
CDR3 DNA: TGCGCCAGCAGCCGTATCCAGAACTACGAGCAGTACTTC
CDR3 protein: CASSRIQNYEQYF

V gene: TRBV24-1
J gene: TRBJ2-1
clone size: NA
D gene: TRBD2
CDR3 DNA: TGTGCCACCAGTGATCCGGGGACTAGCGGGGGCGATGAGCAGTTCTTC
CDR3 protein: CATSDPGTSGGDEQFF

V gene: TRBV13
J gene: TRBJ2-5
clone size: NA
D gene: TRBD1
CDR3 DNA: TGTGCCAGCAGCCGGCCGACAGGGGAAGAGACCCAGTACTTC
CDR3 protein: CASSRPTGEETQYF

V gene: TRBV5-1
J gene: TRBJ1-1
clone size: NA
D gene: TRBD1
CDR3 DNA: TGCGCCAGCAGCCCTGGACAGGGGGGGACTGAAGCTTTCTTT
CDR3 protein: CASSPGQGGTEAFF

V gene: TRBV12-3/TRBV12-4
J gene: TRBJ2-7
clone size: NA
D gene: TRBD1
CDR3 DNA: TGTGCCAGCAGGACAGGGCTATACGAGCAGTACTTC
CDR3 protein: CASRTGLYEQYF

V gene: TRBV7-3
J gene: TRBJ2-1
clone size: NA
D gene: TRBD1
CDR3 DNA: TGTGCCAGCAGCTCCACTACAAGACAGGGCTCCTACAATGAGCAGTTCTTC
CDR3 protein: CASSSTTRQGSYNEQFF

V gene: TRBV21-1
J gene: TRBJ2-5
clone size: NA
D gene: NA
CDR3 DNA: TGTGCCAGCAGCAAAGCGGGACCGGACAGCCTAAAAGAGACCCAGTACTTC
CDR3 protein: CASSKAGPDSLKETQYF

V gene: TRBV1
J gene: TRBJ2-1
clone size: NA
D gene: NA
CDR3 DNA: TGCACCAGCAGCCCGCCGGGACTAGCGGTGGGTTTGGGATACAATGAGCAGTTCTTC
CDR3 protein: CTSSPPGLAVGLGYNEQFF

V gene: TRBV4-1
J gene: TRBJ2-3
clone size: once
D gene: NA
CDR3 DNA: TGCGCCAGCAGCCAAGGGCGGGACCGGGATACGCAGTATTTT
CDR3 protein: CASSQGRDRDTQYF

V gene: TRBV6-5
J gene: TRBJ1-2
clone size: NA
D gene: TRBD1
CDR3 DNA: TGTGCCAGCAGTTTCACCTCGGACAGGGATGGCTACACCTTC
CDR3 protein: CASSFTSDRDGYTF